One sample yielded the 20 T cell receptor beta chains listed below, sequenced in a study of blood T cells in healthy people across ages. A second PCR of roughly 6 to 12 cycles used a sample-barcoded 5' primer and a J-beta primer mix. TCRdb processed the 5' RACE reads anew with MiXCR; each CDR3 protein has one entry. This sample has over 750,000 distinct CDR3 sequences, with about 25% found just once. These sequences were also reported in another study, on T cells of mothers and their children.

Sample: blood. Source of these receptors: a boy between 10 and 17 years old in good health.

This clonotype showed up just a few times. V is TRBV20-1 and J is TRBJ1-5, with D possibly TRBD1 on 5 matching bases. The length of the CDR3 is 14 residues. Germline values: CDR1 DFQATT, CDR2 SNEGSKA (reference sequence). V lost 0 bases and J 5 bases, leaving 11 bases between the germline ends. The CDR3, as DNA: TGCAGTGCTAGAGAGGGCAGGGAGTATCAGCCCCAGCATTTT. Its protein product is CSAREGREYQPQHF.

The rearrangement joins TRBV9 to TRBJ1-4; TRBD1 matches at 8 bases. With V trimmed by 4 bases and J by 8 bases, 4 bases remained unmatched. There are 13 residues in the CDR3. Germline CDR1 and CDR2: SGDLS and YYNGEE. CDR3 nucleotide sequence: TGTGCCAGCAGCTCGACAGGGGAAGAAAAACTGTTTTTT. It translates to CASSSTGEEKLFF.

This sequence joins TRBV6-1 and TRBJ2-2; D possibly corresponds to TRBD2 (6 bases). The V end was cut by 2 bases, the J end by 7 bases, with 11 bases between. Germline V CDR1 and CDR2: MNHNS, SASEGT. This CDR3 contains 14 residues. CDR3 bases: TGTGCCAGCAGTGAATGGGACGGGGGCGGGGAGCTGTTTTTT. Translation: CASSEWDGGGELFF.

Only a few counts were recorded for this clonotype. The chain uses TRBV7-9 and TRBJ2-5; 8 nucleotides agree with TRBD1. J was trimmed by 5 bases and V by 1 base; bases with no gene match: 6. The CDR3 extends over 15 amino acids. CDR1 and CDR2 (germline): SEHNR, FQNEAQ (reference sequence). The CDR3 sequence: CASSLETGGIETQYF. The CDR3, as DNA: TGTGCCAGCAGCTTAGAAACAGGGGGGATCGAGACCCAGTACTTC.

This clonotype was observed a single time. The V call is TRBV20-1, the J call TRBJ2-1; D unclear. V lost 6 bases and J lost 6, with 12 bases in between. The V gene's germline CDR1 is DFQATT and CDR2 SNEGSKA (reference sequence). This CDR3 contains 12 residues. The CDR3 nucleotides read TGCAGTGCAGTGGCCTGGGGCAATGAGCAGTTCTTC. As protein: CSAVAWGNEQFF.

Only a few counts were recorded for this clonotype. The CDR3 DNA is TGTGCCAGCAGTTTAACGGGGAGGACCGGGGAGCTGTTTTTT. Translation: CASSLTGRTGELFF. V gene TRBV27 combines with J gene TRBJ2-2; a weak D match, TRBD2 (6 bases). Trimming removed 2 bases at V and 5 bases at J, with 9 bases between. This CDR3 is built from 14 residues. The V gene's germline CDR1 is MNHEY and CDR2 SMNVEV (reference sequence).

The V call is TRBV5-1, the J call TRBJ2-3; 11 bases match TRBD2. J was trimmed by 9 bases and V by 3 bases; bases with no gene match: 12. The CDR3 sequence is 16 residues long. Germline CDR1 reads SGHRS; CDR2 reads YFSETQ. The CDR3 here is CASSSSGTSGSSTQYF. The CDR3 DNA reads as TGCGCCAGCAGCTCCTCGGGAACTAGCGGGAGTTCCACGCAGTATTTT. The full variable domain, in which reference TRBV5-1 and TRBJ2-3 provide the parts outside the CDR3, is KAGVTQTPRYLIKTRGQQVTLSCSPISGHRSVSWYQQTPGQGLQFLFEYFSETQRNKGNFPGRFSGRQFSNSRSEMNVSTLELGDSALYLCASSSSGTSGSSTQYFGPGTRLTVL.

To note about this clonotype: One junction end does not reproduce the germline sequence, and a read error may be involved. V and J are TRBV6-6 and TRBJ1-5; D possibly corresponds to TRBD1 (5 bases). The CDR3 has 15 residues. Germline CDR1 reads MNHNY; CDR2 reads SVGAGI (reference sequence). CDR3 in amino acids: CASSHARESNLPQHF. The CDR3 bases are TGTGCCAGCAGCCACGCCAGGGAAAGCAATCTGCCCCAGCATTTT.

The chain is built from TRBV2 and TRBJ2-5, with TRBD1 matching 8 bases. CDR3 length: 17 amino acids. The germline V gene has CDR1 SNHLY and CDR2 FYNNEI. V lost 5 bases to trimming and J lost 5 bases; unmatched junction nucleotides: 16. CDR3 nucleotides: TGTGCCAGCAGTTCAGATTGGACAGGGAATTTTCAGGAGACCCAGTACTTC. Its protein product is CASSSDWTGNFQETQYF.

This clonotype was seen only a few times. V usage is TRBV29-1 and J usage is TRBJ2-1, with 9 bases aligning to TRBD1. Losses at the gene ends were 1 base for V and 7 bases for J; bases not matched to a gene: 2. The CDR3 contains 13 residues. Germline-derived CDR1 and CDR2 are SQVTM and ANQGSEA. CDR3 DNA: TGCAGCGTTGAAGGGACAGGGGCTAATGAGCAGTTCTTC. Translating gives CSVEGTGANEQFF.

The chain joins TRBV19 to TRBJ1-5; 8 nucleotides match TRBD1. The junction had 5 bases not matched to a gene; V was cut back by 3 bases and J by 1 base. From germline, CDR1 is LNHDA and CDR2 SQIVND (reference sequence). The CDR3 runs to 16 residues. The CDR3 DNA sequence: TGTGCCAGTAGTATTTCAGGGGGCGGGAGCAATCAGCCCCAGCATTTT. Protein: CASSISGGGSNQPQHF. Full variable domain (outside the CDR3, taken from reference TRBV19 and TRBJ1-5): DGGITQSPKYLFRKEGQNVTLSCEQNLNHDAMYWYRQDPGQGLRLIYYSQIVNDFQKGDIAEGYSVSREKKESFPLTVTSAQKNPTAFYLCASSISGGGSNQPQHFGDGTRLSIL.

This clonotype showed up just a few times. This rearrangement joins TRBV28 to TRBJ1-4; perhaps TRBD1 as D (6 bases). Looked up from germline, CDR1 is MDHEN and CDR2 is SYDVKM. The CDR3 runs 14 residues. Trimming stripped 7 bases from V and 7 bases from J, with 16 bases between. The CDR3 region is CASISQGWGEKLFF. In DNA, the CDR3 is TGTGCCAGCATTTCACAGGGCTGGGGTGAAAAACTGTTTTTT.

V usage is TRBV25-1 and J usage is TRBJ1-2; weak D call: TRBD1 (6 bases). CDR3 size: 14 residues. From germline, CDR1 is MGHDK and CDR2 SYGVNS. Trimming stripped 1 base from V and 3 bases from J, with 9 bases between. CDR3 nucleotides: TGTGCCAGCAGTGAATGGGGGGCTGACTATGGCTACACCTTC. Protein sequence: CASSEWGADYGYTF.

The chain joins TRBV6-5 to TRBJ2-5; possible D gene TRBD2, 6 bases. The CDR3 has 13 amino acids. The germline V gene has CDR1 MNHEY and CDR2 SVGAGI. Trimming left V 5 bases short and J 5 bases short, with 12 bases between. The CDR3 loop reads CASSNTSPETQYF. CDR3 nucleotides: TGTGCCAGCAGTAACACTAGCCCGGAGACCCAGTACTTC.

DNA of the CDR3: TGTGCCAGCAGAAGACCCGACAGGGACATACTAAGTAGCACTGAAGCTTTCTTT. This sequence encodes CASRRPDRDILSSTEAFF. The chain combines TRBV6-1 with TRBJ1-1; TRBD1 matches at 7 bases. The CDR3 extends over 18 amino acids. CDR1 is MNHNS, CDR2 SASEGT, per germline. The ends lost 6 bases at V and 4 bases at J; junction bases unmatched: 20.

This clonotype was counted between two and nine times. V and J are TRBV12-3 or TRBV12-4 and TRBJ2-6; D is undetermined. CDR3 length: 12 amino acids. V was trimmed by 5 bases and J by 7 bases, leaving 6 bases between them. The CDR3 DNA is TGTGCCAGCAGTAACGGAGCCAACGTCCTGACTTTC. Its translation is CASSNGANVLTF.

This clonotype was detected only a few times. CDR3 nucleotides: TGCAGTGCTAGGAGGGGTATAGGGGAAAAACTGTTTTTT. It codes for CSARRGIGEKLFF. The gene calls are TRBV20-1 and TRBJ1-4, with D maybe TRBD1 (5 bases). Trimming took off 3 bases at V and 8 bases at J, with 13 bases between the two ends. The CDR3 consists of 13 residues. The germline gives CDR1 DFQATT, CDR2 SNEGSKA (reference sequence).

A few counts support this clonotype. The J gene is TRBJ2-4, the V gene TRBV7-3, with TRBD2 matching 8 bases. Unmatched junction bases numbered 20, after V lost 6 bases and J lost 1 base. Per germline, CDR1 SGHTA and CDR2 FQGTGA. This CDR3 is 20 amino acids long. This CDR3 is CASRQWCGGLLWLAKNIQYF. Written as DNA, the CDR3 is TGTGCCAGCAGACAGTGGTGCGGGGGGCTTTTATGGTTGGCCAAAAACATTCAGTACTTC. Using reference TRBV7-3 and TRBJ2-4 for the parts outside the CDR3, the full variable domain is GAGVSQTPSNKVTEKGKYVELRCDPISGHTALYWYRQSLGQGPEFLIYFQGTGAADDSGLPNDRFFAVRPEGSVSTLKIQRTERGDSAVYLCASRQWCGGLLWLAKNIQYFGAGTRLSVL.

The rearrangement links TRBV5-1 to TRBJ1-4; no reliable D call. This CDR3 is 15 amino acids long. V gave up 4 bases and J gave up 0 bases, with 10 bases separating them. Per the germline V gene, CDR1 is SGHRS and CDR2 is YFSETQ. This CDR3 reads CASSRARPTNEKLFF. CDR3 nucleotides: TGCGCCAGCAGCCGGGCGAGACCAACTAATGAAAAACTGTTTTTT.

The chain carries TRBV29-1 and TRBJ2-5, with D perhaps TRBD1 (5 bases). Germline V lookup: CDR1 SQVTM, CDR2 ANQGSEA. The CDR3 covers 12 residues. V lost 7 bases to trimming and J lost 3 bases, with 12 bases between them. This chain's CDR3 is CSGTTHEETQYF. The CDR3 DNA sequence: TGCAGCGGGACAACTCACGAAGAGACCCAGTACTTC.